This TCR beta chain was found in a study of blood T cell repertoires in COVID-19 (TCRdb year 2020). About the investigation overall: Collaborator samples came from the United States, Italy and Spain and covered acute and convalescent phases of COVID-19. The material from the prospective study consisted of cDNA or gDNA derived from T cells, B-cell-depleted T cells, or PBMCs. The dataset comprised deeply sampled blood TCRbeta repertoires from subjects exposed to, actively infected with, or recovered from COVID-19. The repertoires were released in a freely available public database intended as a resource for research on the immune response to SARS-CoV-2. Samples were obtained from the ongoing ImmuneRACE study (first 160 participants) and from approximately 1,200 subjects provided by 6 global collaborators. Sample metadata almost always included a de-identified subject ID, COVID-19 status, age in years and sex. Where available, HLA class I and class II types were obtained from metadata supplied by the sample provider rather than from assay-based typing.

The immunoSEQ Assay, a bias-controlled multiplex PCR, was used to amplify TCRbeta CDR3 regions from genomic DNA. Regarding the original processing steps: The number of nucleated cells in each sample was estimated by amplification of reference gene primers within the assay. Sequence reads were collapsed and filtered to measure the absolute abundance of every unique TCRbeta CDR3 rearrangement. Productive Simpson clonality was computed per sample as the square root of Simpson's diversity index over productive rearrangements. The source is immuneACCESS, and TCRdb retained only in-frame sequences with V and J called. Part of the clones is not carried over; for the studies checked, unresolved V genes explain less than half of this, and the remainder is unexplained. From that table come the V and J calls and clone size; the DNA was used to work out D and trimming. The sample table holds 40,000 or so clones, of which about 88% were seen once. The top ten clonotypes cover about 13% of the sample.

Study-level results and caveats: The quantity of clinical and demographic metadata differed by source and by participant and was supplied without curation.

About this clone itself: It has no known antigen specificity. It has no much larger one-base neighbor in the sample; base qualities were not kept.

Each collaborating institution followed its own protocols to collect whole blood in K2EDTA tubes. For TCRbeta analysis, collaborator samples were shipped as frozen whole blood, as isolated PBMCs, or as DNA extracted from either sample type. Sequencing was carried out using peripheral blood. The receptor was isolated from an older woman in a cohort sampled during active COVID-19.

The DNA is TGTGCCAGCAGCTTGGATCGTAGCGGGAGGAGCTACGAGCAGTACTTC. Its coded protein is CASSLDRSGRSYEQYF. The V and J segments used are TRBV5-4 and TRBJ2-7, and 10 junction bases match TRBD2. The CDR3 measures 16 amino acids from cysteine to phenylalanine. The only DNA kept is the CDR3, 48 bases in frame from the first base. As encoded in the germline V gene (reference sequence), CDR1 is SGHNT while CDR2 is YYREEE. From V the trimming removes 0 bases and from J it removes 3 bases, while the gene matches leave 6 bases of the junction unaccounted for.